The sequence of this T cell receptor (beta chain) was determined in a study of T cell therapy after organ transplantation. Broader study findings: In nonresponders, large pretherapy expansions changed minimally after therapy. Both transferred clonotypes and endogenous ones absent from products apparently reconstituted.

The repertoire was sequenced with immunoSEQ multiplex PCR; TCRdb's copy has only in-frame clones and lacks some. This repertoire shows over 45,000 clones, 94% found once; its top ten account for about 3.4%. Turning to this clone: Its antigen remains unidentified.

The CDR3 extends over 14 amino acids. Germline loops: CDR1 MNHEY, CDR2 SMNVEV (reference sequence). Deletions cut 5 bases from V and 4 bases from J, with 12 bases between. The TCR originated in a human patient who had received a solid organ transplant and had CMV disease. The V gene is TRBV27, the J gene TRBJ2-1; TRBD1 might be the D (5 bases). Sequences were derived from CD8+ T cells from blood, sampled before autologous CMV-specific T cell therapy. This CDR3 is CASSLVGAYNEQFF. The CDR3 DNA reads TGTGCCAGCAGTCTGGTAGGGGCTTACAATGAGCAGTTCTTC.